This TCR beta chain originates from a study of cytomegalovirus exposure and HLA in healthy donors. The PCR made use of 60 Vbeta and 13 Jbeta primers. The protocol was immunoSEQ multiplex PCR, while the TCRdb copy is restricted to in-frame clones and leaves out a portion. The sample has approximately 120,000 clones; approximately 80% are singletons. The CDR3 covers 13 residues. V was trimmed by 8 bases and J by 5 bases, leaving 15 bases between them. CDR1 and CDR2 from the germline V gene are GTSNPN and SVGIG (reference sequence). The study, taken as a whole, reports: Most CMV-associated TCR beta chains were later found to appear HLA-restricted.

This clone occurred a few times. The antigen is unknown. The sequence was obtained from a man in his fifties or sixties in good health and CMV-seronegative. V is TRBV30 and J is TRBJ1-4; TRBD1 is a possible D gene (6 bases). The sequenced material came from PBMCs. The CDR3 bases are TGTGCCACAAAACAGGGCGACAATGAAAAACTGTTTTTT. Its translation: CATKQGDNEKLFF.